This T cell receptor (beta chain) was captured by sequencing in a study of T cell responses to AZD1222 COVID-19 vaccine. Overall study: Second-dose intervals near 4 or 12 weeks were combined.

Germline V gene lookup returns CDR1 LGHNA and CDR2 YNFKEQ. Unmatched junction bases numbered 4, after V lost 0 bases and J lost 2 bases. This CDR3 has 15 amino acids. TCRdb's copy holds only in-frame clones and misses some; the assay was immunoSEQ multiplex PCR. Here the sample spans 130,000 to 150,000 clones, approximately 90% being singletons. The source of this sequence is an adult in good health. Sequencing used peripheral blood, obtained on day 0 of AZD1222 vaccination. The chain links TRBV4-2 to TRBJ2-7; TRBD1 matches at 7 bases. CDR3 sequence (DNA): TGTGCCAGCAGCCAAGAAGGAACAGGGGCCTACGAGCAGTACTTC. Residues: CASSQEGTGAYEQYF.